The 19 T cell receptor beta chains given below trace back to one sample, sequenced in a study of T cell clonality in common variable immunodeficiency. Libraries were prepared by immunoSEQ multiplex PCR; TCRdb keeps only in-frame clonotypes and omits some of them. Singletons are absent from the sample, which has approximately 52,000 clones. The sequenced sample consisted of peripheral blood mononuclear cells. These receptors were obtained from a person aged 18 to 75 in good health.

The sample holds many counts of this clone. The sequenced fragment ends 3 residues before the CDR3 boundary, so the rest is inferred from the germline J gene. The J gene is TRBJ1-5, the V gene TRBV20-1; 7 bases map to TRBD1. Per the germline V gene, CDR1 is DFQATT and CDR2 is SNEGSKA (reference sequence). Unmatched junction bases numbered 5, after V lost 6 bases and J lost 0 bases. The CDR3 contains 14 residues. The chain's CDR3 is CSALTGLSNQPQHF. The sequenced CDR3 bases are TGCAGTGCGTTGACAGGGCTTAGCAATCAGCCC.

This clone was seen repeatedly, ten times or more. The DNA ends 3 residues before the CDR3 does, and the rest of the CDR3 is filled in from the germline J gene. The V and J genes are TRBV6-2 or TRBV6-3 and TRBJ1-1, with D perhaps matching TRBD1 (5 bases). The CDR3 contains 14 residues. Trimming cost V 2 bases and J 5 bases, with 12 bases left between them. The germline V gene has CDR1 MNHEY and CDR2 SVGEGT. The CDR3 sequence: CASSYSQGSTEAFF. Incomplete CDR3 DNA: TGTGCCAGCAGTTACAGCCAGGGCTCGACTGAA.

Comments on this clone: A single base separates this from a much larger clone, so it may be a read error. The read comes to an end 3 residues before the CDR3 does, leaving the germline J gene to fill in the end. V and J are TRBV7-8 and TRBJ2-2; D possibly corresponds to TRBD1 (5 bases). Germline V gene lookup returns CDR1 SGHVS and CDR2 FQNEAQ. The length of the CDR3 is 16 residues. The CDR3: CASSLSPRSGANVLFF. Incomplete CDR3 DNA: TGTGCCAGCAGCTTATCACCGCGCTCTGGGGCCAACGTG.

There are many counts of this clone. The read stops 3 residues short of the end of the CDR3; the missing end is completed from the germline J gene. The chain carries TRBV5-1 and TRBJ2-7; D might be TRBD1 (5 bases). This CDR3 has 15 residues. In germline, CDR1 is SGHRS, CDR2 YFSETQ. V dropped 1 base and J dropped 2 bases, with 13 bases sitting between them. The CDR3 protein is CASSLNAGLTYEQYF. The part of the CDR3 DNA that was read is TGCGCCAGCAGCTTGAATGCAGGGCTAACCTACGAG.

As to this clone: The read falls 3 residues short of the CDR3 end, and the missing part is taken from the germline J gene. At the DNA level, this CDR3 is encoded by other sequences in the same sample as well. V is TRBV7-6 and J is TRBJ2-3; D is undetermined. Germline CDR1 reads SGHVS; CDR2 reads FNYEAQ. V shed 5 bases and J shed 1 base, with 16 bases lying between them. The CDR3 sequence is 16 residues long. The CDR3 spells CASSPRVRRGTDTQYF. The CDR3 bases that were read are TGTGCCAGCAGCCCCCGTGTGAGACGGGGCACAGATACG.

This clone was counted at least ten times. The CDR3 end lies 3 residues beyond the end of the read and is filled in from the germline J gene. The chain combines TRBV5-4 with TRBJ1-2; the match to TRBD1 covers 7 bases. CDR1 and CDR2 (germline): SGHNT, YYREEE (reference sequence). CDR3 size: 14 residues. Trimming cost V 9 bases and J 4 bases; bases outside gene matches: 12. The DNA read from the CDR3 is TGTGCCACCACACAGGGGTGGAGATCCTATGGC. Amino acids: CATTQGWRSYG. The entire CDR3 protein reads CATTQGWRSYGYTF.

This clone was seen repeatedly, ten times or more. The read ends 3 residues early relative to the CDR3; the germline J gene fills the gap. The rearrangement uses TRBV6-2 or TRBV6-3 and TRBJ2-3; the match to TRBD2 covers 7 bases. CDR1 is MNHEY and CDR2 is SVGEGT in the germline V gene. The CDR3 totals 15 residues. After removal of 0 bases from V and 5 bases from J, the junction contained 5 bases not matched to a gene. CDR3 DNA (partial): TGTGCCAGCAGTTACTCGACGCGGGAGAGAGATACG. The encoded protein is CASSYSTRERDT. The whole CDR3 sequence reads CASSYSTRERDTQYF.

This clone appeared a few times. The observed sequence ends 3 residues before the CDR3 terminus, with the missing tail filled in from the germline J gene. V gene TRBV5-6 combines with J gene TRBJ1-5; 8 nucleotides match TRBD1. Per the germline V gene, CDR1 is SGHDT and CDR2 is YYEEEE. The CDR3 is 14 residues long. With V trimmed by 2 bases and J by 7 bases, 5 bases remained unmatched. The chain's CDR3 is CASSFQGARQPQHF. Partial CDR3 DNA: TGTGCCAGCAGCTTTCAGGGGGCGAGACAGCCC.

This clone showed up many times. Read coverage stops 3 residues before the CDR3 terminus; the germline J gene supplies the remainder. The chain couples TRBV29-1 to TRBJ2-5; D possibly corresponds to TRBD1 (7 bases). Germline loops: CDR1 SQVTM, CDR2 ANQGSEA. The CDR3 runs to 16 residues. V lost 3 bases and J 3 bases, leaving 20 bases between the germline ends. The part of the CDR3 DNA that was read is TGCAGCGTTGAGGTGGGGGGTGCAGGGGGTGAAGAGACC. This encodes CSVEVGGAGGEET. The full CDR3 reads CSVEVGGAGGEETQYF.

There are many counts of this clone. The read gets to within 3 residues of the CDR3 end, and the germline J gene fills in the rest. V usage is TRBV5-1 and J usage is TRBJ1-1; the D is unclear. The CDR3 extends over 13 amino acids. Germline V lookup: CDR1 SGHRS, CDR2 YFSETQ. V lost 3 bases, J lost 7 bases, and 13 bases lay in between. CDR3 loop: CASSSDWANEAFF. The sequenced part of the CDR3 DNA is TGCGCCAGCAGCTCCGATTGGGCGAATGAA.

At least ten counts were recorded for this clone. Coverage ceases 3 residues before the CDR3 finishes, and the germline J gene fills in the end. The gene calls are TRBV6-1 and TRBJ2-7; D might be TRBD1 (5 bases). Trimming took off 2 bases at V and 2 bases at J, with 13 bases between the two ends. The germline CDR1 and CDR2 sequences are MNHNS and SASEGT. CDR3 length: 15 amino acids. The CDR3 sequence is CASSERGRFTYEQYF. The CDR3 bases that were read are TGTGCCAGCAGTGAAAGGGGCAGATTTACCTACGAG.

Only a few counts were recorded for this clone. From the germline J gene comes the end of the CDR3, since the read stops 3 residues before it. The chain carries TRBV20-1 and TRBJ2-1; 9 bases match TRBD2. With 2 bases clipped from V and 8 bases from J, the junction kept 7 bases outside the gene matches. The CDR3 extends over 14 amino acids. Germline V gene data show CDR1 as DFQATT and CDR2 as SNEGSKA (reference sequence). The CDR3 bases that were read are TGCAGTGCTAGACCCGGGACTAGCTTAGATGAG. Its protein product is CSARPGTSLDE. The whole CDR3 protein reads CSARPGTSLDEQFF.

Details on this clone: The sequence runs out 3 residues before the end of the CDR3; the remainder is reconstructed from the germline J gene. This chain links TRBV11-2 with TRBJ2-4; no clear D. Per the germline V gene, CDR1 is SGHAT and CDR2 is FQNNGV. This CDR3 has 14 amino acids. Partial CDR3 DNA: TGTGCCAGCAGCTTAGATTCGTATCCCCTACGT. This gives the protein CASSLDSYPLR. The entire CDR3 protein is CASSLDSYPLRQYF.

In its sample, this clone was seen many times. The CDR3 end falls 3 residues outside the read, so it is completed with the germline J gene. The V and J genes are TRBV7-8 and TRBJ2-1; D ambiguous. Germline V gives CDR1 SGHVS, CDR2 FQNEAQ. The CDR3 is 13 residues long. Between the trimmed V and J ends, which lost 5 bases and 6 bases, there was a span of 11 bases. CDR3 loop: CASSLGPGNEQFF. The covered CDR3 bases are TGTGCCAGCAGCCTAGGGCCAGGCAATGAG.

This clone was seen a handful of times. The DNA ends 3 residues before the CDR3 does, and the rest of the CDR3 is filled in from the germline J gene. This sequence joins TRBV19 and TRBJ1-2, with 9 bases matching TRBD1. The CDR3 consists of 15 residues. Trimming took 2 bases from V and 2 from J; bases not matched to a gene: 3. The germline gives CDR1 LNHDA, CDR2 SQIVND (reference sequence). This CDR3 reads CASSIPGQGNYGYTF. The sequenced part of the CDR3 DNA is TGTGCCAGTAGTATACCCGGACAGGGGAACTATGGC.

This clone was seen at least ten times. The CDR3 extends 3 residues past the end of the read, so its final part is completed from the germline J gene. The chain couples TRBV5-1 to TRBJ2-1; 10 nucleotides line up with TRBD1. Trimming took 4 bases from V and 9 from J; bases not matched to a gene: 1. Germline lookup yields CDR1 SGHRS and CDR2 YFSETQ. The CDR3 has 12 residues. The DNA read from the CDR3 is TGCGCCAGCAGCGGACAGGGGGTTGAG. Protein: CASSGQGVE. The CDR3 in full is CASSGQGVEQFF.

This clone was detected ten times or more. The read stops 3 residues short of the end of the CDR3; the missing end is completed from the germline J gene. The V call is TRBV30, the J call TRBJ2-7; 9 bases align to TRBD1. Trimming took 2 bases from V and 1 from J; bases not matched to a gene: 9. The length of the CDR3 is 16 residues. Germline CDR1 is GTSNPN and CDR2 is SVGIG (reference sequence). The CDR3 region is CAWSSPPGQGSYEQYF. The covered CDR3 bases are TGTGCCTGGAGTTCTCCCCCGGGACAGGGATCCTACGAG.

This clone occurred many times. The DNA ends 3 residues before the CDR3 does, and the rest of the CDR3 is filled in from the germline J gene. The chain recombines TRBV18 with TRBJ2-7; no definite D call. This CDR3 contains 15 residues. V lost 0 bases, J lost 3 bases, and 12 bases lay in between. Germline V gene lookup returns CDR1 KGHSH and CDR2 LQKENI. This CDR3 reads CASSPPAASYYEQYF. The covered CDR3 bases are TGTGCCAGCTCACCACCGGCAGCGTCATACTACGAG.

In its sample, this clone was seen many times. With the read ending 3 residues before the CDR3 end, the germline J gene is used to fill in that end. The V gene is TRBV6-1, the J gene TRBJ2-2; maybe TRBD2 (6 bases). Deletions cut 1 base from V and 4 bases from J, with 19 bases between. Germline assignment: CDR1 MNHNS and CDR2 SASEGT. The CDR3 has 18 residues. CDR3 loop: CASSEVVGGFWGTGELFF. The sequenced CDR3 bases are TGTGCCAGCAGTGAAGTCGTTGGGGGGTTTTGGGGCACCGGGGAG.